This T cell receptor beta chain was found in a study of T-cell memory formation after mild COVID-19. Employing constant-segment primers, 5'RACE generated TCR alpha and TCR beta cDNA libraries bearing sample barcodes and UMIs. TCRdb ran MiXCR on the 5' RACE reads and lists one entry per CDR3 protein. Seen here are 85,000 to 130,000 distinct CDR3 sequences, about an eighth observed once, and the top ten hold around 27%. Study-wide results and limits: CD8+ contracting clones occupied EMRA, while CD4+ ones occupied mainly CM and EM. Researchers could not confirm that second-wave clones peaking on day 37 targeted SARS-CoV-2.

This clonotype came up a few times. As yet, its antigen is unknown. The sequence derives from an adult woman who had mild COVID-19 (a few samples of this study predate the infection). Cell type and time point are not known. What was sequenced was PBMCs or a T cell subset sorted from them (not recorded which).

Written as DNA, the CDR3 is TGTGCCAGCACCGGACTAGCGGGGTACGAGCAGTACTTC. It codes for CASTGLAGYEQYF. This chain connects TRBV6-2 or TRBV6-3 to TRBJ2-7; 12 positions match TRBD2. V dropped 7 bases and J dropped 4; count of bases not matched to a gene: 2. The CDR3 has 13 residues. CDR1 and CDR2 (germline): MNHEY, SVGEGT.